The clone carrying this TCR beta chain was counted ten times or more. The antigen remains unidentified. This entry comes from a study of metastatic and nonmetastatic thyroid tumors. Study information: A comparison of repertoires was made across blood and tumor or nodule tissue from malignant and benign thyroid patients. Study observations and caveats: Reported TCR beta diversity, measured in blood and tumor, was significantly higher for malignant thyroid tumors than for benign nodules.

Germline CDR1 reads SEHNR; CDR2 reads FQNEAQ (reference sequence). The CDR3 has 12 amino acids. Trimming cost V 7 bases and J 5 bases, with 12 bases left between them. Per the original methods: The study's classifier, a distant-metastasis tool for papillary thyroid cancer, was built using CDR3 differences across clinicopathological groups. With MiXCR, TCRdb reprocessed the PCR reads. In this record, the V and J calls reflect TCRdb's handling and not the investigators' own analysis. The sample yields about 15,000 clones, 25% to 35% seen once. Until they underwent thyroid surgery, no patient had received any treatment.

This TCR was recovered from a male donor with papillary thyroid cancer or a benign thyroid nodule (not recorded which). Some clones in this sample may be carry-over from other donors' samples. The chain is built from TRBV7-9 and TRBJ2-7; D is perhaps TRBD2 (5 bases). The sample was tumor tissue. The CDR3 spells CASTFGEDEQYF. The CDR3 nucleotides are TGTGCCAGCACATTCGGGGAAGACGAGCAGTACTTC.